This record covers a single T cell receptor beta chain. The data are from a study of blood T cell repertoires in COVID-19. Study information: Samples taken during acute and convalescent COVID-19 were collected in the United States, Italy and Spain.

Germline loops: CDR1 SGHRS, CDR2 YFSETQ. The CDR3 has 19 amino acids. After removal of 3 bases from V and 3 bases from J, the junction contained 12 bases not matched to a gene. Either two negative PCRs, clearance, or symptom resolution qualified Cohort 3 donors as recovered. In the original processing: Using reference gene primer amplification, nucleated cell counts were estimated. The method was immunoSEQ multiplex PCR; TCRdb's version includes in-frame clones alone and lacks a portion of them. Clone size and the V and J calls come from that table; the DNA yielded D and trimming. The sample yields roughly 230,000 clones, roughly 84% seen once.

Sequenced input: PBMCs or T cells enriched from blood (not recorded which). This TCR was sampled from a man in his forties or fifties who had recovered from COVID-19. The gene calls are TRBV5-1 and TRBJ2-1, with 13 bases fitting TRBD2. CDR3 coding DNA: TGCGCCAGCAGCTACTTTCCGGGACTAGCGGGACTTAACTACAATGAGCAGTTCTTC. Translating gives CASSYFPGLAGLNYNEQFF.